A single sample is the source of the 23 T cell receptor beta chains below, sequenced in a study of blood T cell repertoires in COVID-19. The table came from immunoSEQ multiplex PCR; TCRdb's copy has only in-frame clones and leaves some out. The data hold 360,000 or so clones, with 80% to 85% observed a single time. Sequenced input: PBMCs or T cells enriched from blood (not recorded which). These receptors all come from a woman aged 45-59 years who had recovered from COVID-19.

This chain's CDR3 is CSASDRTGFFGVNTEAFF. The CDR3 DNA reads as TGCAGTGCTAGTGATCGGACAGGGTTTTTTGGCGTGAACACTGAAGCTTTCTTT. The chain uses TRBV20-1 and TRBJ1-1; TRBD1 agrees at 8 bases. The V gene's germline CDR1 is DFQATT and CDR2 SNEGSKA (reference sequence). The CDR3 totals 18 residues. Trimming removed 3 bases from V and 0 bases from J; junction bases left unmatched: 15.

This clone has a handful of counts. V usage is TRBV28 and J usage is TRBJ2-5, with 10 bases matching TRBD1. V was clipped by 4 bases and J by 6 bases; unmatched bases: 5. In germline, CDR1 is MDHEN, CDR2 SYDVKM. The CDR3 covers 14 residues. The CDR3, as DNA: TGTGCCAGCAGTTCGGGACAGGGGTGGAAGACCCAGTACTTC. This translates into CASSSGQGWKTQYF.

The chain uses TRBV5-6 and TRBJ2-7, with TRBD1 identical over 10 bases. The V segment lost 3 bases and the J segment 2 bases; nucleotides outside the gene matches: 5. There are 15 residues in the CDR3. The germline CDR1 and CDR2 sequences are SGHDT and YYEEEE. The DNA for the CDR3 is TGTGCCAGCAGCTACGCCGGGACAGGGGCCTACGAGCAGTACTTC. Residues: CASSYAGTGAYEQYF.

In DNA form, the CDR3 reads TGTGCCATCACCAACTCAACAGGAGCCCATGGAGCTTTCTTT. It is translated as CAITNSTGAHGAFF. The gene calls are TRBV10-3 and TRBJ1-1, with D perhaps TRBD1 (5 bases). V was trimmed by 7 bases and J by 10 bases, leaving 22 bases between them. The germline CDR1 and CDR2 sequences are ENHRY and SYGVKD. The CDR3 extends over 14 amino acids.

The CDR3 DNA follows: TGTGCCAGCAGCTACCGGGCGGCGACAGTAAGCTCCTACGAGCAGTACTTC. Protein product: CASSYRAATVSSYEQYF. V usage is TRBV7-6 and J usage is TRBJ2-7; perhaps TRBD1 as D (5 bases). This CDR3 region has 17 residues. Germline lookup yields CDR1 SGHVS and CDR2 FNYEAQ. The V gene lost 4 bases and the J gene lost 0 bases, with 19 bases spanning the gap.

The chain employs TRBV5-1 and TRBJ2-5; possibly TRBD1 for D (5 bases). The germline V gene has CDR1 SGHRS and CDR2 YFSETQ. The CDR3 consists of 13 residues. Trimming shortened V by 4 bases and J by 2 bases, and 9 bases separated the two germline ends. CDR3 protein: CASSPPGQETQYF. CDR3 sequence (DNA): TGCGCCAGCAGCCCCCCAGGGCAAGAGACCCAGTACTTC. Looking up the rest from reference TRBV5-1 and TRBJ2-5 gives the full variable domain: KAGVTQTPRYLIKTRGQQVTLSCSPISGHRSVSWYQQTPGQGLQFLFEYFSETQRNKGNFPGRFSGRQFSNSRSEMNVSTLELGDSALYLCASSPPGQETQYFGPGTRLLVL.

The genes are TRBV28 and TRBJ1-6, with D possibly being TRBD1 (5 bases). V lost 3 bases, J lost 7 bases, and 22 bases lay in between. The CDR3 spans 18 residues. Germline CDR1 MDHEN, CDR2 SYDVKM. In DNA form, the CDR3 reads TGTGCCAGCAGTTTCTATCGGGACCCCAGGGACTTAAATTCACCCCTCCACTTT. This sequence encodes CASSFYRDPRDLNSPLHF.

This clone came up a few times. The chain has TRBV6-2 or TRBV6-3 and TRBJ1-1; D is possibly TRBD1 (5 bases). Germline assignment: CDR1 MNHEY and CDR2 SVGEGT. The CDR3 is 14 amino acids. Between the trimmed V and J ends, which lost 5 bases and 1 base, there was a span of 11 bases. CDR3 region: CASSRQTSNTEAFF. The CDR3 DNA is TGTGCCAGCAGTAGACAGACTTCGAACACTGAAGCTTTCTTT.

The chain carries TRBV3-1 (or the pseudogene TRBV3-2) and TRBJ1-1, with TRBD1 as a possible D gene (6 bases). The germline V gene encodes CDR1 LGHDT and CDR2 YNNKEL (reference sequence). The V end lost 0 bases, the J end lost 4 bases, and 12 bases lay between the germline ends. The CDR3 extends over 15 amino acids. CDR3 sequence reads: CASSQDMGGPTEAFF. CDR3 nucleotides: TGTGCCAGCAGCCAAGATATGGGGGGGCCCACTGAAGCTTTCTTT.

This rearrangement joins TRBV27 to TRBJ2-2; TRBD2 matches at 9 bases. Germline-derived CDR1 and CDR2 are MNHEY and SMNVEV (reference sequence). V shed 3 bases, J shed 0 bases, and the junction held 5 bases outside the gene matches. This CDR3 comprises 17 residues. The CDR3 sequence is CASSFLGLASNTGELFF. CDR3 DNA: TGTGCCAGCAGTTTCCTCGGACTAGCGTCGAACACCGGGGAGCTGTTTTTT.

This clone was observed a single time. Other DNA sequences of this sample code for an identical CDR3. This chain uses TRBV6-5 with TRBJ1-6; no clear D gene. Germline CDR1 and CDR2: MNHEY and SVGAGI. The length of the CDR3 is 14 residues. V was cut by 7 bases and J by 5 bases, with 12 bases left in between. The CDR3 nucleotides read TGTGCCAGCATACGGGCGGGAGATAATTCACCCCTCCACTTT. Encoded protein: CASIRAGDNSPLHF.

The chain uses TRBV3-1 (or the pseudogene TRBV3-2) and TRBJ1-5; D ambiguous. The CDR3 is 13 residues long. Germline loops: CDR1 LGHDT, CDR2 YNNKEL (reference sequence). Trimming removed 5 bases from V and 0 bases from J, with 5 bases in between. This CDR3 reads CASSSYSNQPQHF. The CDR3 bases are TGTGCCAGCAGCTCGTATAGCAATCAGCCCCAGCATTTT.

The chain combines TRBV9 with TRBJ2-5; the match to TRBD1 covers 7 bases. Trimming at V came to 5 bases and at J to 1 base, leaving 2 bases not matched to a gene. CDR1 and CDR2 (germline): SGDLS, YYNGEE. The CDR3 covers 13 residues. CDR3 sequence: CASSTGVQETQYF. The CDR3 nucleotides read TGTGCCAGCAGTACAGGGGTCCAAGAGACCCAGTACTTC.

The chain combines TRBV20-1 with TRBJ2-4; possible D gene TRBD2, 8 bases. CDR1 is DFQATT, CDR2 SNEGSKA, per germline (reference sequence). The CDR3 has 21 amino acids. Trimming removed 3 bases from V and 0 bases from J, with 30 bases in between. This CDR3 is CSASLAGQNPAQHLAKNIQYF. For the CDR3, the DNA is TGCAGTGCTAGTTTAGCGGGACAGAACCCGGCACAACACCTAGCCAAAAACATTCAGTACTTC.

This rearrangement joins TRBV2 to TRBJ2-4; D is unclear. The V gene lost 6 bases and the J gene lost 6 bases, with 18 bases spanning the gap. The CDR3 sequence is 15 residues long. Germline V lookup: CDR1 SNHLY, CDR2 FYNNEI. The CDR3 protein is CASSSALTQRNIQYF. The CDR3 DNA sequence: TGTGCCAGCAGCTCGGCCCTCACACAGAGAAACATTCAGTACTTC.

The V and J genes are TRBV18 and TRBJ2-2; TRBD1 matches at 8 bases. CDR1 is KGHSH, CDR2 LQKENI, per germline. Trimming removed 1 base from V and 2 bases from J; junction bases left unmatched: 6. The CDR3 sequence is 17 residues long. This chain's CDR3 is CASSPQETGVNTGELFF. CDR3 in DNA: TGTGCCAGCTCACCACAGGAGACAGGGGTTAACACCGGGGAGCTGTTTTTT.

The chain joins TRBV2 to TRBJ1-1; D perhaps matches TRBD1 (5 bases). The CDR3 extends over 15 amino acids. Germline-derived CDR1 and CDR2 are SNHLY and FYNNEI. The V gene lost 2 bases and the J gene lost 1 base, with 11 bases spanning the gap. This CDR3 reads CASSERAGPNTEAFF. Written as DNA, the CDR3 is TGTGCCAGCAGTGAACGCGCAGGGCCGAACACTGAAGCTTTCTTT.

In nucleotides, the CDR3 is TGTGCCAGCAGCGTAGCTAAGGGGACTAGCAGGAGGTCCGACGAGCAGTACTTC. Its translation is CASSVAKGTSRRSDEQYF. This chain links TRBV9 with TRBJ2-7; 9 nucleotides align to TRBD2. In germline, CDR1 is SGDLS, CDR2 YYNGEE. The trim removed 0 bases at V and 5 bases at J, leaving 15 bases unmatched. This CDR3 has 18 residues. Drawing the rest from reference TRBV9 and TRBJ2-7, the complete variable domain is DSGVTQTPKHLITATGQRVTLRCSPRSGDLSVYWYQQSLDQGLQFLIQYYNGEERAKGNILERFSAQQFPDLHSELNLSSLELGDSALYFCASSVAKGTSRRSDEQYFGPGTRLTVT.

V gene TRBV3-1 (or the pseudogene TRBV3-2) combines with J gene TRBJ2-7, with 7 bases fitting TRBD1. Trimming cost V 4 bases and J 1 base; bases outside gene matches: 7. The germline V gene has CDR1 LGHDT and CDR2 YNNKEL (reference sequence). The CDR3 loop spans 15 amino acids. The CDR3 loop is CASSLRQGNSYEQYF. The CDR3 DNA is TGTGCCAGCAGCCTGAGACAGGGAAATTCCTACGAGCAGTACTTC.

This chain uses TRBV6-5 with TRBJ1-2; D may be TRBD1 (5 bases). The germline V gene encodes CDR1 MNHEY and CDR2 SVGAGI. V was pared by 8 bases and J by 0 bases, with 10 bases between. This CDR3 comprises 13 residues. The CDR3 bases are TGTGCCAGCCAAGACAGCACTAACTATGGCTACACCTTC. Its translation is CASQDSTNYGYTF.

The rearrangement links TRBV11-2 to TRBJ2-7; perhaps TRBD1 as D (5 bases). Per the germline V gene, CDR1 is SGHAT and CDR2 is FQNNGV. The CDR3 contains 14 residues. V dropped 1 base and J dropped 6 bases, with 13 bases sitting between them. CDR3 amino acids: CASSLGQGRSEQYF. CDR3 nucleotides: TGTGCCAGCAGCTTAGGCCAGGGTCGGTCCGAGCAGTACTTC.

This sequence joins TRBV6-2 or TRBV6-3 and TRBJ2-7; D is undetermined. V was trimmed by 1 base and J by 4 bases, leaving 11 bases between them. In germline, CDR1 is MNHEY, CDR2 SVGEGT. The CDR3 length is 14 residues. CDR3: CASSYLRNGYEQYF. The CDR3 DNA reads TGTGCCAGCAGTTACTTACGGAACGGGTACGAGCAGTACTTC.

This chain links TRBV28 with TRBJ2-5; D perhaps matches TRBD1 (6 bases). Germline assignment: CDR1 MDHEN and CDR2 SYDVKM. Trimming removed 7 bases at V and 5 bases at J, with 14 bases between. The CDR3 runs 13 residues. Written as DNA, the CDR3 is TGTGCCAGCACCCATTCAGGGGAGGAGACCCAGTACTTC. Its protein is CASTHSGEETQYF.